This T cell receptor beta chain was observed in a study of blood T cells in healthy people across ages. General study results and limits: TCR beta diversity correlated strongly with naive T cell percentage.

A second PCR of roughly 7 to 11 cycles used a sample-barcoded 5' primer and a J-beta primer mix. The template-switch adaptor, which had 12 random nucleotides, put a tag on each cDNA molecule. TCRdb re-analysed the 5' RACE reads in MiXCR, keeping a single row per CDR3 protein. This table has about 800,000 distinct CDR3 sequences, 20% to 25% appearing once. In regard to this clonotype: Antigen specificity is unknown.

The germline V gene has CDR1 SEHNR and CDR2 FQNEAQ (reference sequence). Trimming stripped 5 bases from V and 2 bases from J, with 18 bases between. The CDR3 is made up of 16 amino acids. This sample also belongs to another study, concerning T cells of mothers and their children. That work adds: A few healthy Caucasian mothers gave samples, and so did their six children. The authors detected no persistent microchimeric T cell clones.

The V gene is TRBV7-9, the J gene TRBJ2-5, with D unclear. Sequencing used blood. This TCR was recovered from a boy younger than 18 in good health. The CDR3 coding sequence is TGTGCCAGCAGCGCCTTGTCGGCTAGAAAACAAGAGACCCAGTACTTC. The encoded protein is CASSALSARKQETQYF.